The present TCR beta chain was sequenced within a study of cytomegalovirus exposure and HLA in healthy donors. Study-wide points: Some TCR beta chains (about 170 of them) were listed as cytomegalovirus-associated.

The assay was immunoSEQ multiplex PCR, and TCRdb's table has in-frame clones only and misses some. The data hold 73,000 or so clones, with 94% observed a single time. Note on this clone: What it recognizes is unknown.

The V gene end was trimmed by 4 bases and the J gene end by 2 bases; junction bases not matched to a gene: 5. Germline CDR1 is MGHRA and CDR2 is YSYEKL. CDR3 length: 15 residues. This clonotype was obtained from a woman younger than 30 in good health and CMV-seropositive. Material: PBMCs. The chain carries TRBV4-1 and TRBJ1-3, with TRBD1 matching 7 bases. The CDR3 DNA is TGCGCCAGCAGCCGTGAAGGGACAGCTGGAAACACCATATATTTT. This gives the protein CASSREGTAGNTIYF.